Each of the 19 T cell receptor beta chains below was sequenced from the same sample in a study of blood T cells in healthy people across ages (dated by TCRdb to the mid-2010s). Receptors were amplified or captured by 5' RACE. Reads for this sample came from an Illumina HiSeq 2500. A second PCR of roughly 7 to 11 cycles was run with a J-beta primer mix and a sample-barcoded 5' primer. Starting from the raw public reads, TCRdb applied fastp trimming at Q25, assembled clones with MiXCR and retained in-frame beta chains. Rows matching on CDR3 protein sequence are summarized as one entry with the most common DNA and genes. The sample has about 730,000 distinct CDR3 sequences on record, around 46% of them singletons. The ten biggest clones cover around 20% of the sample. Sequenced: blood. These receptor sequences come from a woman aged 55-70 years in good health.

Written as DNA, the CDR3 is TGTGCCTGGAGGCCGGGTCTTATAAACACTGAAGCTTTCTTT. This gives the protein CAWRPGLINTEAFF. The V gene is TRBV30, the J gene TRBJ1-1; unclear D gene. The germline CDR1 and CDR2 sequences are GTSNPN and SVGIG (reference sequence). This CDR3 has 14 residues. The germline V and J ends were trimmed by 3 bases and 2 bases, with 13 bases remaining between them.

The chain's CDR3 is CASSQVEGKGTEAFF. For the CDR3, the DNA is TGTGCCAGCAGCCAAGTTGAGGGGAAGGGCACTGAAGCTTTCTTT. This chain uses TRBV4-2 with TRBJ1-1, with D possibly TRBD1 on 5 matching bases. V was pared by 1 base and J by 4 bases, with 13 bases between. This CDR3 comprises 15 residues. Germline V lookup: CDR1 LGHNA, CDR2 YNFKEQ.

This chain uses TRBV7-9 with TRBJ1-1, with 7 bases identical to TRBD1. In germline, CDR1 is SEHNR, CDR2 FQNEAQ (reference sequence). This CDR3 is built from 16 residues. V lost 2 bases to trimming and J lost 5 bases; unmatched junction nucleotides: 11. The CDR3 bases are TGTGCCAGCAGCTTAAATCAGGGGGAGGTAAAGACTGAAGCTTTCTTT. It translates to CASSLNQGEVKTEAFF.

This clonotype was observed at least ten times. The chain is built from TRBV4-3 and TRBJ2-1, with a weak D call TRBD1 (5 bases). CDR3 size: 15 residues. V lost 4 bases to trimming and J lost 0 bases, with 10 bases between them. The V gene's germline CDR1 is LGHNA and CDR2 YSLEER. CDR3 in amino acids: CASSPRGGSYNEQFF. The CDR3 DNA reads TGCGCCAGCAGCCCTAGGGGTGGCTCCTACAATGAGCAGTTCTTC.

In nucleotides, the CDR3 is TGTGCCAGCAGCCAAGAAGGGGGACAGGGTTGGCTTGGCTACACCTTC. It encodes CASSQEGGQGWLGYTF. The chain recombines TRBV4-2 with TRBJ1-2, with 9 bases lining up with TRBD1. Germline assignment: CDR1 LGHNA and CDR2 YNFKEQ. V gave up 0 bases and J gave up 7 bases; unmatched junction bases: 9. The CDR3 consists of 16 residues.

The chain uses TRBV20-1 and TRBJ2-1; maybe TRBD2 (6 bases). Germline V gives CDR1 DFQATT, CDR2 SNEGSKA (reference sequence). This CDR3 region has 16 residues. The V end lost 0 bases, the J end lost 9 bases, and 21 bases lay between the germline ends. The CDR3 bases are TGCAGTGCTAGAGATGAAACGGGAGTCTCGGGCTTTGAGCAGTTCTTC. This gives the protein CSARDETGVSGFEQFF.

This clonotype occurred many times. This chain uses TRBV29-1 with TRBJ2-1; either TRBD1 or TRBD2 may supply D (5 bases each). The germline V gene has CDR1 SQVTM and CDR2 ANQGSEA. Trimming left V 4 bases short and J 0 bases short, with 7 bases between. CDR3 size: 13 residues. The CDR3 spells CSVGDGSYNEQFF. The CDR3 DNA is TGCAGCGTTGGGGACGGCTCCTACAATGAGCAGTTCTTC.

The chain has TRBV7-2 and TRBJ2-5, with 8 bases aligning to TRBD1. The last part of the DNA fits TRBJ2-7 better; the J call may be wrong. Germline values: CDR1 SGHTA, CDR2 FQGNSA. This CDR3 spans 14 amino acids. CDR3 amino acids: CASSSLQGGYEQYF. The CDR3 DNA reads TGTGCCAGCAGCTCTCTACAGGGGGGCTACGAGCAGTACTTC.

This clonotype has more than one count but fewer than ten. The chain uses TRBV12-3 or TRBV12-4 and TRBJ2-6; perhaps D is TRBD1 or TRBD2 (5 bases each). The CDR3 runs to 16 residues. Trimming took 3 bases from V and 0 from J, leaving 9 bases between them. The CDR3 DNA is TGTGCCAGCAGTTTGGGACCCCTCTCTGGGGCCAACGTCCTGACTTTC. Protein: CASSLGPLSGANVLTF.

The chain recombines TRBV11-2 with TRBJ2-2, with 7 bases identical to TRBD1. The J segment lost 4 bases and the V segment lost 0 bases, leaving 5 bases of the junction unmatched. The CDR3 totals 16 residues. Per germline, CDR1 SGHAT and CDR2 FQNNGV. The CDR3 spells CASSLEWTGSTGELFF. For the CDR3, the DNA is TGTGCCAGCAGCTTAGAGTGGACAGGTTCCACCGGGGAGCTGTTTTTT.

The chain has TRBV6-6 and TRBJ2-7; TRBD1 matches at 7 bases. The germline V gene encodes CDR1 MNHNY and CDR2 SVGAGI (reference sequence). J lost 3 bases, V lost 7 bases, and 9 bases had no gene match. The CDR3 loop spans 14 amino acids. For the CDR3, the DNA is TGTGCCAGCACCCGGGACAGACCCATCTACGAGCAGTACTTC. The encoded protein is CASTRDRPIYEQYF.

In its sample, this clonotype was seen a few times. This rearrangement joins TRBV20-1 to TRBJ2-5; 11 bases map to TRBD2. The V gene's germline CDR1 is DFQATT and CDR2 SNEGSKA (reference sequence). V was clipped by 3 bases and J by 4 bases; unmatched bases: 4. The CDR3 runs to 14 residues. The CDR3 loop is CSARWLAGGETQYF. The DNA of the CDR3 is TGCAGTGCTAGGTGGCTAGCGGGAGGAGAGACCCAGTACTTC.

V is TRBV4-3 and J is TRBJ2-3; 8 bases are a match to TRBD1. The CDR3 totals 14 residues. V was clipped by 4 bases and J by 4 bases; unmatched bases: 4. Per the germline V gene, CDR1 is LGHNA and CDR2 is YSLEER. CDR3 sequence: CASSRQGAADTQYF. The CDR3 coding sequence is TGCGCCAGCAGCCGGCAGGGGGCTGCAGATACGCAGTATTTT.

The table lists this clonotype with a few counts. The chain carries TRBV20-1 and TRBJ1-6, with 7 positions matching TRBD1. CDR1 DFQATT and CDR2 SNEGSKA come from the germline V gene (reference sequence). The CDR3 has 14 residues. Germline trimming cut 1 base from V and 7 bases from J; bases unmatched to any gene: 4. DNA for the CDR3: TGCAGTGCTAGAGGGACAGGCCAAAATTCACCCCTCCACTTT. Encoded protein: CSARGTGQNSPLHF.

This chain links TRBV11-2 with TRBJ2-3; 10 nucleotides line up with TRBD1. The CDR3 runs to 17 residues. Germline assignment: CDR1 SGHAT and CDR2 FQNNGV. V dropped 5 bases and J dropped 2; count of bases not matched to a gene: 10. The CDR3 loop reads CASSPSRGQGTTDTQYF. CDR3 in DNA: TGTGCCAGCAGCCCAAGCCGGGGACAGGGGACCACAGATACGCAGTATTTT.

The chain uses TRBV2 and TRBJ2-7; D perhaps matches TRBD1 (6 bases). The CDR3 covers 13 residues. V lost 3 bases to trimming and J lost 6 bases, with 12 bases between them. The germline CDR1 and CDR2 sequences are SNHLY and FYNNEI. CDR3 nucleotides: TGTGCCAGCAGTGATAACAGGGAAGGCGAGCAGTACTTC. It codes for CASSDNREGEQYF.

This chain joins TRBV7-9 and TRBJ2-4; 9 positions match TRBD2. Germline-derived CDR1 and CDR2 are SEHNR and FQNEAQ (reference sequence). J was trimmed by 7 bases and V by 2 bases; bases with no gene match: 6. The CDR3 has 15 amino acids. Written as DNA, the CDR3 is TGTGCCAGCAGCTTAAACCTAGCGGGAACTAACATTCAGTACTTC. This encodes CASSLNLAGTNIQYF.

Concerning this clonotype: Possible read error: a much larger clone is one base away. The CDR3 DNA follows: TGTGCCAGCAGCTTACTTAGACTCGAGCAGTTCTTC. Translation: CASSLLRLEQFF. The V and J genes are TRBV13 and TRBJ2-1; D is uncertain. Trimming removed 2 bases at V and 10 bases at J, with 9 bases between. This CDR3 has 12 residues. The germline V gene encodes CDR1 PRHDT and CDR2 FYEKMQ (reference sequence).

The sample holds a few counts of this clonotype. V and J are TRBV5-1 and TRBJ2-7, with D possibly being TRBD2 (6 bases). Between the trimmed V and J ends, which lost 5 bases and 0 bases, there was a span of 9 bases. Germline CDR1 SGHRS, CDR2 YFSETQ. The CDR3 contains 13 residues. This CDR3 reads CASRRGDSYEQYF. DNA of the CDR3: TGCGCCAGCAGGCGGGGTGACTCCTACGAGCAGTACTTC.